One sample yielded the 11 T cell receptor beta chains listed below, sequenced in a study of blood T cell repertoires in COVID-19. Generated by immunoSEQ multiplex PCR, the TCRdb table keeps only in-frame clones and is missing some. Among about 380,000 clones listed, 88% were seen once. The sample consisted of PBMCs or T cells enriched from blood (not recorded which). These receptors originate from a woman in her late teens or twenties who had recovered from COVID-19.

The V gene is TRBV25-1, the J gene TRBJ2-5, with a possible D match to TRBD1 (6 bases). CDR3 length: 14 amino acids. Germline V lookup: CDR1 MGHDK, CDR2 SYGVNS. Trimming left V 5 bases short and J 5 bases short, with 15 bases between. DNA for the CDR3: TGTGCCAGCAGTAATAATACAGGGATGGAGACCCAGTACTTC. Protein sequence: CASSNNTGMETQYF.

V gene TRBV29-1 combines with J gene TRBJ2-1, with 13 bases matching TRBD2. This CDR3 spans 15 amino acids. Germline V gives CDR1 SQVTM, CDR2 ANQGSEA. V lost 4 bases and J lost 5; bases outside the gene matches: 5. In DNA, the CDR3 is TGCAGCGTTGTTCCCGGGACTAGCGGGGACAATGAGCAGTTCTTC. Amino acids: CSVVPGTSGDNEQFF.

This clone appeared a few times. The chain is built from TRBV2 and TRBJ2-7; D not resolved. Germline CDR1 and CDR2: SNHLY and FYNNEI. The CDR3 contains 14 residues. Between the trimmed V and J ends, which lost 3 bases and 0 bases, there was a span of 9 bases. CDR3 in DNA: TGTGCCAGCAGTGATTACGAGAGCTCCTACGAGCAGTACTTC. Translating gives CASSDYESSYEQYF.

The chain couples TRBV19 to TRBJ2-2, with a weak D call TRBD2 (5 bases). The germline V gene has CDR1 LNHDA and CDR2 SQIVND (reference sequence). The CDR3 is 14 amino acids. Trimming took 7 bases from V and 0 from J, leaving 9 bases between them. Here the CDR3 DNA reads TGTGCCAGTACAAGAGGGTCGAACACCGGGGAGCTGTTTTTT. This translates into CASTRGSNTGELFF.

V is TRBV9 and J is TRBJ1-1; D unclear. The V gene's germline CDR1 is SGDLS and CDR2 YYNGEE. This CDR3 region has 13 residues. V lost 0 bases, J lost 6 bases, and 9 bases lay in between. CDR3 sequence: CASSVGGGSEAFF. The DNA for the CDR3 is TGTGCCAGCAGCGTAGGGGGAGGGTCTGAAGCTTTCTTT.

The chain employs TRBV9 and TRBJ1-3, with a possible D match to TRBD1 (6 bases). CDR1 is SGDLS and CDR2 is YYNGEE in the germline V gene. CDR3 size: 17 residues. Deletions cut 0 bases from V and 1 base from J, with 14 bases between. For the CDR3, the DNA is TGTGCCAGCAGCGTAGCCCCAGACAGGACGTCTGGAAACACCATATATTTT. Its translation is CASSVAPDRTSGNTIYF.

V usage is TRBV13 and J usage is TRBJ1-5; D may be TRBD1 (6 bases). The V end was cut by 3 bases, the J end by 4 bases, with 13 bases between. Germline CDR1 and CDR2: PRHDT and FYEKMQ (reference sequence). The CDR3 has 15 amino acids. The CDR3 DNA is TGTGCCAGCAGCTTCCGGGGGGCCCCTAATCAGCCCCAGCATTTT. Translating it yields CASSFRGAPNQPQHF.

This rearrangement joins TRBV9 to TRBJ2-5; the match to TRBD1 covers 9 bases. The CDR3 is made up of 14 amino acids. J was trimmed by 5 bases and V by 3 bases; bases with no gene match: 5. Germline CDR1 SGDLS, CDR2 YYNGEE. The CDR3 protein is CASSGGQGVETQYF. The CDR3 DNA sequence: TGTGCCAGCAGCGGGGGACAGGGAGTTGAGACCCAGTACTTC.

The chain couples TRBV5-1 to TRBJ1-1; D not resolved. The CDR3 is 14 amino acids. Germline CDR1 is SGHRS and CDR2 is YFSETQ. Trimming cost V 0 bases and J 0 bases, with 6 bases left between them. The CDR3 region is CASSLDSMNTEAFF. DNA for the CDR3: TGCGCCAGCAGCTTGGACAGCATGAACACTGAAGCTTTCTTT. The complete variable domain, with remaining parts taken from reference TRBV5-1 and TRBJ1-1, reads KAGVTQTPRYLIKTRGQQVTLSCSPISGHRSVSWYQQTPGQGLQFLFEYFSETQRNKGNFPGRFSGRQFSNSRSEMNVSTLELGDSALYLCASSLDSMNTEAFFGQGTRLTVV.

This chain links TRBV28 with TRBJ2-7; 8 bases are shared with TRBD2. The J segment lost 5 bases and the V segment lost 6 bases, leaving 24 bases of the junction unmatched. The CDR3 totals 19 residues. Germline CDR1 is MDHEN and CDR2 is SYDVKM. The CDR3 nucleotides read TGTGCCAGCAGGGGCCAGGCTAGCGGGCGAAATCTTGGGGCCAACGAGCAGTACTTC. Its protein product is CASRGQASGRNLGANEQYF.

The rearrangement joins TRBV5-1 to TRBJ2-3; 9 nucleotides line up with TRBD1. The CDR3 loop spans 16 amino acids. The trim removed 3 bases at V and 2 bases at J, leaving 7 bases unmatched. CDR1 is SGHRS and CDR2 is YFSETQ in the germline V gene. For the CDR3, the DNA is TGCGCCAGCAGCTGGCCGGGGACAGGGATCACAGATACGCAGTATTTT. Translated: CASSWPGTGITDTQYF.